This T cell receptor (beta chain) is from a study of PD-L1 blockade in urothelial cancer. About the research overall: Before enrollment, 0 to 3 chemotherapy regimens had been given to patients.

CDR3 length: 16 amino acids. Germline loops: CDR1 MGHRA, CDR2 YSYEKL. Trimming stripped 4 bases from V and 3 bases from J, with 15 bases between. The time point here: peripheral blood 6 weeks after treatment start. Using immunoSEQ multiplex PCR, the repertoire was profiled, and TCRdb retains in-frame clones only, with some absent. The sample shows 20,000 to 25,000 clones, approximately 90% of them seen only once. This TCR was recovered from an older woman with urothelial cancer. The sample consisted of PBMCs, taken around atezolizumab (anti-PD-L1) treatment. The V gene is TRBV4-1, the J gene TRBJ1-4; D is possibly TRBD1 (6 bases). CDR3 sequence (DNA): TGCGCCAGCAGCCGGGGGGAGGGGGTATCTAATGAAAAACTGTTTTTT. Its translation is CASSRGEGVSNEKLFF.